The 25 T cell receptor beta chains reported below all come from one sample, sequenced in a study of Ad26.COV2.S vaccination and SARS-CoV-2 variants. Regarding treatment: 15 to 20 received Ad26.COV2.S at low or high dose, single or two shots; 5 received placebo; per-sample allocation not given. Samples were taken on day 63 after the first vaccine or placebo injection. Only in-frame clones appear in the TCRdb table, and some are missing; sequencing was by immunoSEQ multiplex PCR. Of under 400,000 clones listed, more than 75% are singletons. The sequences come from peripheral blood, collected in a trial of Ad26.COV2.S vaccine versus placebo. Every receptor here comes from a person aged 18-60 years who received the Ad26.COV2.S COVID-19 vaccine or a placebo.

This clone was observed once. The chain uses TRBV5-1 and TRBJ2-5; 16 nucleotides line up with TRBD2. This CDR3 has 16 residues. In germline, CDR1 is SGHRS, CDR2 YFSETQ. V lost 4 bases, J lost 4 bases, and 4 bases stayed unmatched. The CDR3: CASSPGLAGGPETQYF. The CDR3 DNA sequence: TGCGCCAGCAGCCCGGGACTAGCGGGGGGGCCAGAGACCCAGTACTTC.

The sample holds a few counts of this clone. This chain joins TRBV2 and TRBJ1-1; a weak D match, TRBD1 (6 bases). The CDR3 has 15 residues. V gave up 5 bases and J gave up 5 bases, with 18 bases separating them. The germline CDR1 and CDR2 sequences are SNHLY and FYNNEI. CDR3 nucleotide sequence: TGTGCCAGCAGTATACAGGGAGTTGGGAATACTGAAGCTTTCTTT. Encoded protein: CASSIQGVGNTEAFF.

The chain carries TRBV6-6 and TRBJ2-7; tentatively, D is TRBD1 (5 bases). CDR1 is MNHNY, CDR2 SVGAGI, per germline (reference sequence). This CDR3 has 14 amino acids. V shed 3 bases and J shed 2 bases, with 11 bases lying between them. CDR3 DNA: TGTGCCAGCAGTTATCAGGGCGTTACCTACGAGCAGTACTTC. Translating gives CASSYQGVTYEQYF.

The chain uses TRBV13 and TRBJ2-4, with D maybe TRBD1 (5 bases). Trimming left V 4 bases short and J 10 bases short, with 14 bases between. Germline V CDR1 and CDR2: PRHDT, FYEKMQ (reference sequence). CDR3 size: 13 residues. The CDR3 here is CASSSRNKGIQYF. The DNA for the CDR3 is TGTGCCAGCAGCTCCCGGAACAAGGGGATTCAGTACTTC. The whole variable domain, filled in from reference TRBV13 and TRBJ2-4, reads AAGVIQSPRHLIKEKRETATLKCYPIPRHDTVYWYQQGPGQDPQFLISFYEKMQSDKGSIPDRFSAQQFSDYHSELNMSSLELGDSALYFCASSSRNKGIQYFGAGTRLSVL.

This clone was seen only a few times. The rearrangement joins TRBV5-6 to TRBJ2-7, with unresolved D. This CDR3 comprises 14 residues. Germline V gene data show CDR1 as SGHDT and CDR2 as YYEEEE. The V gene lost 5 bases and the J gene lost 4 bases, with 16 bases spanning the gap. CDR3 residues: CASSSNSPRYEQYF. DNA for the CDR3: TGTGCCAGCAGTTCTAACTCCCCCCGATACGAGCAGTACTTC. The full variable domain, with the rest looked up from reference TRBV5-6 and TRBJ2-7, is DAGVTQSPTHLIKTRGQQVTLRCSPKSGHDTVSWYQQALGQGPQFIFQYYEEEERQRGNFPDRFSGHQFPNYSSELNVNALLLGDSALYLCASSSNSPRYEQYFGPGTRLTVT.

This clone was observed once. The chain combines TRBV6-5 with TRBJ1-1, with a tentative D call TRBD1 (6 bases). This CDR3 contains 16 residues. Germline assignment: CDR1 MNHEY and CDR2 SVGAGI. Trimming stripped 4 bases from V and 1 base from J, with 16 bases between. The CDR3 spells CASSSWDKVSNTEAFF. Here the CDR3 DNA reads TGTGCCAGCAGTTCATGGGACAAAGTTTCGAACACTGAAGCTTTCTTT.

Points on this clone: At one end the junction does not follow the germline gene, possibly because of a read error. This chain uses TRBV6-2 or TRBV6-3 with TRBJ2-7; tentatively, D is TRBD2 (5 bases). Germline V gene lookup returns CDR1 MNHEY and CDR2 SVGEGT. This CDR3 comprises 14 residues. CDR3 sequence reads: CASSYSPLAPAVNF. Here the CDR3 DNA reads TGTGCCAGCAGTTACTCTCCTCTAGCACCAGCGGTAAACTTC.

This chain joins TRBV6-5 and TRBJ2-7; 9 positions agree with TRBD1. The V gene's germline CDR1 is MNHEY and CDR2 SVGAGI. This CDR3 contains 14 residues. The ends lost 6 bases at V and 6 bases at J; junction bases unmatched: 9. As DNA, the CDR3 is TGTGCCAGCAGGGGCCGGGACAGGGCGATCGAGCAGTACTTC. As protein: CASRGRDRAIEQYF.

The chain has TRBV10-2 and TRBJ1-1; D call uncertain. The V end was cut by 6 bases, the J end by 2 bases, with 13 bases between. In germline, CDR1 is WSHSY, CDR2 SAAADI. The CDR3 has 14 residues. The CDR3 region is CASSLLVSNTEAFF. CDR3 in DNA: TGCGCCAGCAGCTTATTAGTTAGTAACACTGAAGCTTTCTTT.

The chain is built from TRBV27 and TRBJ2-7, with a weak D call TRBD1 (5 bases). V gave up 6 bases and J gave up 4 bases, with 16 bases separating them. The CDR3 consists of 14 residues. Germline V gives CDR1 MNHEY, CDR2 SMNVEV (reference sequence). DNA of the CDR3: TGTGCCAGCAGCCCTCCCGACAGACGGTACGAGCAGTACTTC. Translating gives CASSPPDRRYEQYF.

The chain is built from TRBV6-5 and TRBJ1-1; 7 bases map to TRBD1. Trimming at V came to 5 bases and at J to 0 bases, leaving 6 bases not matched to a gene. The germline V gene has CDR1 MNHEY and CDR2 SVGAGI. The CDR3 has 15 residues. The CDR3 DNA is TGTGCCAGCAGTACAAGGACAGGCATGAACACTGAAGCTTTCTTT. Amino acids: CASSTRTGMNTEAFF.

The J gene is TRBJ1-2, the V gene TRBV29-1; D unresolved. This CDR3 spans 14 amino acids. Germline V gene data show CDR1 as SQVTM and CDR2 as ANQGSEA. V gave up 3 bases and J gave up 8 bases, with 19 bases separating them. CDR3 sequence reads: CSVDFPTNKRGYTF. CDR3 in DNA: TGCAGCGTTGACTTTCCGACAAATAAACGAGGCTACACCTTC. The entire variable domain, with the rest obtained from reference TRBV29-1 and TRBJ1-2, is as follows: SAVISQKPSRDICQRGTSLTIQCQVDSQVTMMFWYRQQPGQSLTLIATANQGSEATYESGFVIDKFPISRPNLTFSTLTVSNMSPEDSSIYLCSVDFPTNKRGYTFGSGTRLTVV.

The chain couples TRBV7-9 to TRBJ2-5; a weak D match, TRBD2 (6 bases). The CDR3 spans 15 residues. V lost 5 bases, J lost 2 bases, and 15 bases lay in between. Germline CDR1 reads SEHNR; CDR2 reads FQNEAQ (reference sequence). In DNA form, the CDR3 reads TGTGCCAGCAGCCTCCCGGCGGGACGGCAAGAGACCCAGTACTTC. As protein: CASSLPAGRQETQYF.

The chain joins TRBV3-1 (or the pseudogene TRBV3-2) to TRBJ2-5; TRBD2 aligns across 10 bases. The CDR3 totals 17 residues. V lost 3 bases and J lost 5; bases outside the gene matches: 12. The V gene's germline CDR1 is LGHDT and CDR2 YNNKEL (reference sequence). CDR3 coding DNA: TGTGCCAGCAGCCATTCACACAGCGGGGGGGCCGGGGAGACCCAGTACTTC. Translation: CASSHSHSGGAGETQYF.

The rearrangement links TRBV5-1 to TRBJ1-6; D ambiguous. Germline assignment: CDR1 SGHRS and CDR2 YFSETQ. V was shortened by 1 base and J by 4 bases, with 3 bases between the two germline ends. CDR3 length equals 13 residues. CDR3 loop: CASSLRYNSPLHF. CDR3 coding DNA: TGCGCCAGCAGCTTGAGGTATAATTCACCCCTCCACTTT.

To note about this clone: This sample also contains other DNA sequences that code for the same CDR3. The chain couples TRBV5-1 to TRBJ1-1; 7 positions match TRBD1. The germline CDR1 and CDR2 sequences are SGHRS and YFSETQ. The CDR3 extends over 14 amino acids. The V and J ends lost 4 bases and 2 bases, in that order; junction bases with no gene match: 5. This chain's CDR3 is CASSPGTANTEAFF. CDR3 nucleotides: TGCGCCAGCAGCCCGGGGACAGCCAACACTGAAGCTTTCTTT. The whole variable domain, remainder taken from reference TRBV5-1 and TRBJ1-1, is KAGVTQTPRYLIKTRGQQVTLSCSPISGHRSVSWYQQTPGQGLQFLFEYFSETQRNKGNFPGRFSGRQFSNSRSEMNVSTLELGDSALYLCASSPGTANTEAFFGQGTRLTVV.

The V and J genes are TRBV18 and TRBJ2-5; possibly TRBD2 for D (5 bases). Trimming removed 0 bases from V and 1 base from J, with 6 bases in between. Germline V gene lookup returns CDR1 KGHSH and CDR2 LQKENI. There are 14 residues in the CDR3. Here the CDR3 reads CASSPPRVQETQYF. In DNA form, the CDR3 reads TGTGCCAGCTCACCACCGAGGGTCCAAGAGACCCAGTACTTC.

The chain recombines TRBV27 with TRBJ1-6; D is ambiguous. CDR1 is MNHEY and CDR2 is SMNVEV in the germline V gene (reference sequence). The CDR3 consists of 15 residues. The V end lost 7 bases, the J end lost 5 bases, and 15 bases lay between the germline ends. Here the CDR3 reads CASNVGKSHNSPLHF. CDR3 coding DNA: TGTGCCAGCAACGTAGGGAAAAGCCATAATTCACCCCTCCACTTT.

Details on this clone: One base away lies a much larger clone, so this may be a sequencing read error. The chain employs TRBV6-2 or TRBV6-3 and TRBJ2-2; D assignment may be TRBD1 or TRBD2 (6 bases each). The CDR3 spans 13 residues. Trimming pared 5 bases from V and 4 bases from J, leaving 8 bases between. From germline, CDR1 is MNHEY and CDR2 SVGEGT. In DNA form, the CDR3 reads TGTGCCAGCAGTGAGGGGGGCACCGGGGAGCTGTTTTTT. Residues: CASSEGGTGELFF.

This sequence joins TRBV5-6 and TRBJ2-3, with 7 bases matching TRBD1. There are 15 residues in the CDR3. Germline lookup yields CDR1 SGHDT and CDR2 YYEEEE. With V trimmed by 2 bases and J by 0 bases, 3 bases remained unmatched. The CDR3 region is CASSFLTGSTDTQYF. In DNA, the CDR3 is TGTGCCAGCAGCTTCCTGACAGGGAGCACAGATACGCAGTATTTT. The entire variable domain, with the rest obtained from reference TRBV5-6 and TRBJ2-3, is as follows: DAGVTQSPTHLIKTRGQQVTLRCSPKSGHDTVSWYQQALGQGPQFIFQYYEEEERQRGNFPDRFSGHQFPNYSSELNVNALLLGDSALYLCASSFLTGSTDTQYFGPGTRLTVL.

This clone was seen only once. In nucleotides, the CDR3 is TGTGCCAGCAGCCCCGGAGGGGGGGGAGGAGATACGCAGTATTTT. Translating gives CASSPGGGGGDTQYF. V gene TRBV7-2 combines with J gene TRBJ2-3; TRBD2 is a possible D gene (7 bases). This CDR3 has 15 amino acids. CDR1 SGHTA and CDR2 FQGNSA come from the germline V gene. The ends were cut back, 5 bases at V and 5 bases at J, with 17 bases in the middle.

CDR3 coding DNA: TGTGCCAGCAGTGTAGTGAGTGAGCAGTACTTC. Amino acids: CASSVVSEQYF. The rearrangement links TRBV2 to TRBJ2-7; D is undetermined. Trimming pared 4 bases from V and 7 bases from J, leaving 8 bases between. The length of the CDR3 is 11 residues. Germline values: CDR1 SNHLY, CDR2 FYNNEI. Based on the CDR3 plus reference TRBV2 and TRBJ2-7, the full variable domain is EPEVTQTPSHQVTQMGQEVILRCVPISNHLYFYWYRQILGQKVEFLVSFYNNEISEKSEIFDDQFSVERPDGSNFTLKIRSTKLEDSAMYFCASSVVSEQYFGPGTRLTVT.

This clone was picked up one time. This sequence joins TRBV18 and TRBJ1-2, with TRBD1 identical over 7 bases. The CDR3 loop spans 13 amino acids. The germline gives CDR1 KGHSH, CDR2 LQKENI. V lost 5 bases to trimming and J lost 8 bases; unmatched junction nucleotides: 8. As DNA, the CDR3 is TGTGCCAGCTCAGTCGACAGGGCAGGGGGCTACACCTTC. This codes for CASSVDRAGGYTF.

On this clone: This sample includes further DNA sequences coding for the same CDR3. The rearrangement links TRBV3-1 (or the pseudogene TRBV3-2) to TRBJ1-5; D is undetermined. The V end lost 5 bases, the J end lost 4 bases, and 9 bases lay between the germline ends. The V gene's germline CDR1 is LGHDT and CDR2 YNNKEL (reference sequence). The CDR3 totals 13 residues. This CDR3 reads CASSSTRNQPQHF. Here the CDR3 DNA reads TGTGCCAGCAGCTCTACCCGAAATCAGCCCCAGCATTTT.

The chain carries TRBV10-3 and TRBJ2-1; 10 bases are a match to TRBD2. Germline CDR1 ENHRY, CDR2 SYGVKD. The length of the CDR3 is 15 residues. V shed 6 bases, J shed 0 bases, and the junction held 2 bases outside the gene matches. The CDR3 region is CAIRVAGGSYNEQFF. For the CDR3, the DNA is TGTGCCATCAGGGTAGCGGGGGGCTCCTACAATGAGCAGTTCTTC.